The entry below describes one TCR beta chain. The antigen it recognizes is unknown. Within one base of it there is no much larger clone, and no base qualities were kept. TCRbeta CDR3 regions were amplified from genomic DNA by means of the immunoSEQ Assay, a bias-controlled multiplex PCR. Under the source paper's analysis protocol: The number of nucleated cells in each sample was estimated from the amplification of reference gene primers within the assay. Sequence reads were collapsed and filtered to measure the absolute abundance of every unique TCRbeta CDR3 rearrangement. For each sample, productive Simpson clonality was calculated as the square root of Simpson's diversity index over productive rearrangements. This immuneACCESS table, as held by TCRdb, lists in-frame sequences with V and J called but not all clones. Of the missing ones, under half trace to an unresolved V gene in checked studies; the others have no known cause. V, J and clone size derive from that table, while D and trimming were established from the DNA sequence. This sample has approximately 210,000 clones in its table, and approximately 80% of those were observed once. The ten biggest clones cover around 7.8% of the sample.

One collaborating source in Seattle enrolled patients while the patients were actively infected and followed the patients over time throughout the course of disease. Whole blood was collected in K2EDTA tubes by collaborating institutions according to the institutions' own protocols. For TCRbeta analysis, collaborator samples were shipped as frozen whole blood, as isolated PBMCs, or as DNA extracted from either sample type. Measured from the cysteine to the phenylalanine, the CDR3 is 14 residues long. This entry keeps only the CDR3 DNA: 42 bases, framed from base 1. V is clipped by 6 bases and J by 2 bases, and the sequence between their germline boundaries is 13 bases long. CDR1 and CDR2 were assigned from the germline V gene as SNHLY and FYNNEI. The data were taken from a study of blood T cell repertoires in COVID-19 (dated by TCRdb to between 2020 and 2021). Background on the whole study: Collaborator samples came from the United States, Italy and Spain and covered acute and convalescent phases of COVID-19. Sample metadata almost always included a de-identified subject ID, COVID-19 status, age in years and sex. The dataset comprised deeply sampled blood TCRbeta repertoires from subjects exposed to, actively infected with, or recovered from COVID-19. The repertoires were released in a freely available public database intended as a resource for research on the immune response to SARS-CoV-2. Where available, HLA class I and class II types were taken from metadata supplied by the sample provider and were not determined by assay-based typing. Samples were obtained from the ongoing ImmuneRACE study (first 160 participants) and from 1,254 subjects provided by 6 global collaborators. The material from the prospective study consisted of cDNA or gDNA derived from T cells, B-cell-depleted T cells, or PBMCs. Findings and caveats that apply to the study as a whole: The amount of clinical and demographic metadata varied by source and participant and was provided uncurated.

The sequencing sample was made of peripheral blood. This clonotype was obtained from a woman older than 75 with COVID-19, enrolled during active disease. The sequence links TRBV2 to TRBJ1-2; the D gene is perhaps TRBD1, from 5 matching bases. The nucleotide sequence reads TGTGCCAGCAGGGAGACAGCTACGAACTATGGCTACACCTTC. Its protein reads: CASRETATNYGYTF. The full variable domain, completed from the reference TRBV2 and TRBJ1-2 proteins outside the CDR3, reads EPEVTQTPSHQVTQMGQEVILRCVPISNHLYFYWYRQILGQKVEFLVSFYNNEISEKSEIFDDQFSVERPDGSNFTLKIRSTKLEDSAMYFCASRETATNYGYTFGSGTRLTVV.